This record concerns one T cell receptor beta chain sequence. This clonotype was seen many times. Its recognized antigen is unknown. Within one base of it there is no much larger clone, and no base qualities were kept. What the time point label conveys for this sample: patch test 1, 2 weeks after DPC sensitization. The treatment or condition label on this specimen signifies: therapeutic diphenylcyclopropenone sensitization with weekly scalp DPC. Blood at each patch-test visit was drawn before the patch test was applied. Patients were considered eligible if aged 18 to 70, diagnosed with alopecia and deemed suitable for DPC therapy, and patients were excluded if pregnant. Total RNA was isolated from unfractionated whole blood collected in Tempus Blood RNA tubes. The source of the sample is a study of human T cells and chemical hapten exposure (dated by TCRdb to the early 2020s). Background for the entire study: For sensitization, 2% DPC in acetone was applied to a roughly 2 cm by roughly 2 cm area of upper inner arm skin. Patch testing was done on the upper back using Finn chambers containing 0.01% DPC, and results were scored after 6 days according to International Contact Dermatitis Research Group standards. The study tracked peripheral blood TCR repertoire changes in vivo during primary and secondary sensitization to the hapten diphenylcyclopropenone (DPC) in alopecia patients. The mostly female patient cohort included alopecia areata with under or over 50% scalp involvement, alopecia totalis and alopecia universalis. Patient blood was sampled pre-sensitization (week 0) and at 2, 6 and about 24 weeks after DPC sensitization. Throughout the study period of approximately 23 weeks, patients also received therapeutic DPC doses to the scalp every week. The libraries were sequenced as a pool, and the TCR yield per sample differed mostly because of small variations in library volumes within the pool. Some 29 alopecia patients provided blood for TCR sequencing at one to four time points (pre-sensitization, 2, 6 and 24 weeks). Overall results and qualifications from the work: Patch test score correlated positively with the number of PT1 expanded TCRs, reaching significance at thresholds 8, 16 and 32 but not at 4. Alopecia, a presumed autoimmune disease, was present in all patients, so the immune response of the patients might differ from that of healthy individuals. DPC sensitization did not change the number of TCRs with a frequency above 1 in 1000, and there was no evidence of changes in global repertoire structure. Repeated subsampling changed both the strength of the expansion versus patch-test correlation and the threshold at which that correlation became significant. Significantly more large CDR3 similarity clusters were formed by expanded TCRs than by pre-sensitization or healthy control sets, consistent with antigen-driven responses.

Based on the germline V gene, the CDR1 and CDR2 sequences are SGHAT and FQNNGV. The CDR3 numbers 18 residues from cysteine through phenylalanine. Only the CDR3 DNA is retained, 54 bases long and in frame from the first base. V is clipped by 0 bases and J by 4 bases, and the sequence between their germline boundaries is 19 bases long. The library came from RACE. Sequencing used a NextSeq 500. During library preparation, unique molecular identifiers were attached to individual cDNA molecules so that TCRs could be counted quantitatively and reproducibly. Both TCR alpha and TCR beta chains were sequenced from each blood RNA sample. The original pipeline was this. A median of roughly 98,000 TCRs per sample was observed, with a range of about 23,224 to 750,000. The Decombinator software suite was used to annotate V, J and CDR3 in the TCR reads. For PS versus PT1 abundance plots, all samples were subsampled to the same number of TCRs (28,000). Expanded TCRs were defined as absent before sensitization and observed at least eight times at the 2-week time point. TCRdb reanalyzed the raw reads on its own, using fastp at Q25 for trimming and MiXCR for clone calling, and kept in-frame beta chains. Here each entry gathers all rows of one CDR3 protein and keeps the most common genes and DNA. These V and J calls derive from TCRdb rather than the authors' analysis. Counted in this sample were about 360,000 distinct CDR3 sequences; approximately 4.4% of them appeared once. In total, the top ten clones hold roughly 2.4% of the sample.

This TCR derives from a woman aged 50 to 60 with alopecia areata. Some clones in this sample may be carry-over from other donors' samples. The rearranged segments are TRBV11-2 and TRBJ1-3; D gene: possibly TRBD1, on 5 matching bases. This specimen was whole blood, taken in connection with sensitization to the hapten diphenylcyclopropenone (DPC). The DNA sequence follows: TGTGCCAGCAGCTTAGAGGGGGTTTCCGCCTCTGGGGGAAACACCATATATTTT. Its translation reads: CASSLEGVSASGGNTIYF.